These 5 T cell receptor beta chains were sequenced from one sample in a study of blood T cell repertoires in COVID-19 (dated by TCRdb to between 2020 and 2021). Library method: the immunoSEQ multiplex PCR assay. In TCRdb, the immuneACCESS table is reduced to in-frame sequences with V and J assigned. These tables do not hold every clone; where another copy was compared, an unresolved V gene accounts for under half, and the others remain unexplained. The sample table lists 220,000 or so clones, around three quarters of them with a count of one. The ten largest clones take up around 5.8% of the sample. Sequencing used peripheral blood. Receptors were obtained from a woman in her 70s with acute or convalescent COVID-19.

This clone was observed a handful of times. The CDR3 is CATRTRQGDGNTIYF. CDR3 DNA: TGTGCCACCAGAACTAGACAGGGGGATGGAAACACCATATATTTT. This sequence joins TRBV15 and TRBJ1-3, with 9 bases fitting TRBD1. The length of the CDR3 is 15 residues. Trimming cost V 6 bases and J 3 bases; bases outside gene matches: 6. Germline loops: CDR1 LNHNV, CDR2 YYDKDF (reference sequence). Full variable domain (rest looked up from reference TRBV15 and TRBJ1-3): DAMVIQNPRYQVTQFGKPVTLSCSQTLNHNVMYWYQQKSSQAPKLLFHYYDKDFNNEADTPDNFQSRRPNTSFCFLDIRSPGLGDTAMYLCATRTRQGDGNTIYFGEGSWLTVV.

This sequence joins TRBV28 and TRBJ1-6, with D tentatively TRBD1 (6 bases). V was cut by 6 bases and J by 7 bases, with 19 bases left in between. Germline assignment: CDR1 MDHEN and CDR2 SYDVKM. The CDR3 consists of 16 residues. The CDR3: CASRADSWVGNSPLHF. In DNA, the CDR3 is TGTGCCAGCAGAGCGGACAGTTGGGTAGGGAATTCACCCCTCCACTTT.

As DNA, the CDR3 is TGTGCCAGCAGTCCACTCTCCGGGGTAGAGACCCAGTACTTC. It encodes CASSPLSGVETQYF. V is TRBV2 and J is TRBJ2-5; tentatively, D is TRBD2 (5 bases). Trimming cost V 5 bases and J 4 bases, with 14 bases left between them. CDR3 length equals 14 residues. The germline gives CDR1 SNHLY, CDR2 FYNNEI.

The chain recombines TRBV29-1 with TRBJ2-2, with D possibly being TRBD1 (6 bases). V dropped 4 bases and J dropped 2 bases, with 11 bases sitting between them. There are 14 residues in the CDR3. Germline loops: CDR1 SQVTM, CDR2 ANQGSEA. The CDR3 DNA sequence: TGCAGCGTTGGGACAGCAAGTAACACCGGGGAGCTGTTTTTT. It is translated as CSVGTASNTGELFF.

The chain has TRBV28 and TRBJ2-2, with 8 bases matching TRBD1. V was pared by 4 bases and J by 3 bases, with 4 bases of the junction left unmatched. CDR1 MDHEN and CDR2 SYDVKM come from the germline V gene. The CDR3 has 15 amino acids. The CDR3: CASSSGTGDTGELFF. The CDR3 DNA reads TGTGCCAGCAGTTCCGGGACAGGAGACACCGGGGAGCTGTTTTTT.